These 2 T cell receptor beta chains were sequenced from one sample in a study of T cells in women clearing cervical HPV infection (dated by TCRdb to 2017 to 2018). Library generation was performed with the immunoSEQ multiplex PCR assay. As stored in TCRdb, this immuneACCESS dataset retains in-frame rearrangements with V and J assigned. A fraction of the clones does not appear; measured against another copy, unresolved V genes explain less than half of the discrepancy, and the remainder lacks a known reason. This sample's records show around 44,000 clones. The ten largest clones represent around 7.6% of the sample. Material: blood buffy coat. All receptors derive from a woman aged 18-70 years with a cervical HPV16 infection that either progressed to CIN3+ or cleared (not recorded which).

In the case of this clone: The read ends 3 residues early relative to the CDR3; the germline J gene fills the gap. The rearrangement links TRBV10-3 to TRBJ2-7; 13 positions match TRBD2. The CDR3 contains 13 residues. Trimming at V came to 10 bases and at J to 5 bases, leaving 5 bases not matched to a gene. Germline CDR1 reads ENHRY; CDR2 reads SYGVKD. CDR3 bases read: TGTGCCACGGGGACTAGCGGGACCCACGAG. Translated, it gives CATGTSGTHE. The whole CDR3 region reads CATGTSGTHEQYF.

CDR3 bases read: TGCAGTGCCCAAAGCGGCAGGGGGTCTCGGGGC. As protein: CSAQSGRGSRG. The entire CDR3 is CSAQSGRGSRGYTF. The chain carries TRBV20-1 and TRBJ1-2; 7 bases agree with TRBD1. The CDR3 end is not reached by the read, which stops 3 residues before it; the germline J gene fills it in. Germline values: CDR1 DFQATT, CDR2 SNEGSKA (reference sequence). The CDR3 is made up of 14 amino acids.